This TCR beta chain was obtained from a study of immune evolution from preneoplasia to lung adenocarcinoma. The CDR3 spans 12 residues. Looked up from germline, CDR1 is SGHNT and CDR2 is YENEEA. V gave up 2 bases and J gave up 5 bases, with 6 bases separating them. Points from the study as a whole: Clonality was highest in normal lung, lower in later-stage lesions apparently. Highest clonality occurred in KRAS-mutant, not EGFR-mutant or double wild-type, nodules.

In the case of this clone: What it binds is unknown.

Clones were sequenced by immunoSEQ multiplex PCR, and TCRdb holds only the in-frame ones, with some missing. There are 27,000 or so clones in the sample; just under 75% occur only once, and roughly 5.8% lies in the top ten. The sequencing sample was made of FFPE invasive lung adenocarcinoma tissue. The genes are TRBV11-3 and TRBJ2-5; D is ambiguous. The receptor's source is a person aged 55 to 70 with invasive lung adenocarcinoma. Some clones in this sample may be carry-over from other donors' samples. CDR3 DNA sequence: TGTGCCAGCAGCTTAACGCGGGAGACCCAGTACTTC. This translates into CASSLTRETQYF.